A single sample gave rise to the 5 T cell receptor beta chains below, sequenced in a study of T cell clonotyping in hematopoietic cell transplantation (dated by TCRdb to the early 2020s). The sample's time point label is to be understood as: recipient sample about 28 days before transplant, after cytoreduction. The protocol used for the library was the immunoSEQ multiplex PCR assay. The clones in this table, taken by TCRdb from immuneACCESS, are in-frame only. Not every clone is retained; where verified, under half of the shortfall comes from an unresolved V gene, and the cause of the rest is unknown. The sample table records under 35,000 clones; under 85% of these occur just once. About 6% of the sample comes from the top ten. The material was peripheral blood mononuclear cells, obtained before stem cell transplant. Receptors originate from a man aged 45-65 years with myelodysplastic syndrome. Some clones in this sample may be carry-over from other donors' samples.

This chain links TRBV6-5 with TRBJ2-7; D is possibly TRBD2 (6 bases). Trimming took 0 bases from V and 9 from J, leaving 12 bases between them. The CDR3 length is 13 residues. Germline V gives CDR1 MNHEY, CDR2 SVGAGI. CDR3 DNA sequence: TGTGCCAGCAGTTACTCGTCTCCGGAGGGGCAGTACTTC. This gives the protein CASSYSSPEGQYF.

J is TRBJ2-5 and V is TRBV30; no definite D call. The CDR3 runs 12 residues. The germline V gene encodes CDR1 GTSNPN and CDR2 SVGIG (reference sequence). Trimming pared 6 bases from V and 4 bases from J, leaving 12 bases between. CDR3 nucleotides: TGTGCCTGTTCCCTTCGCCCAGAGACCCAGTACTTC. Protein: CACSLRPETQYF.

The CDR3 region has the DNA TGCAGCGTTGAAGATGAGGGGCACGAGCAGTTCTTC. This gives the protein CSVEDEGHEQFF. V is TRBV29-1 and J is TRBJ2-1; D assignment may be TRBD1 or TRBD2 (5 bases each). CDR1 SQVTM and CDR2 ANQGSEA come from the germline V gene. Trimming took off 0 bases at V and 10 bases at J, with 10 bases between the two ends. The CDR3 length is 12 residues.

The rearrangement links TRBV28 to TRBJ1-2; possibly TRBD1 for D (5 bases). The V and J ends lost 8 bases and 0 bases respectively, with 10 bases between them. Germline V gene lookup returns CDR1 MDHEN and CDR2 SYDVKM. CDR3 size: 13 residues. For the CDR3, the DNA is TGTGCCAGCCGTGACAGCTCTAACTATGGCTACACCTTC. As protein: CASRDSSNYGYTF.

CDR3 amino acids: CASSLSGINQPQHF. As DNA, the CDR3 is TGTGCCAGCAGTTTATCGGGGATCAATCAGCCCCAGCATTTT. This chain connects TRBV28 to TRBJ1-5; D uncertain. The CDR3 extends over 14 amino acids. Germline V gene sequence: CDR1 MDHEN, CDR2 SYDVKM. Trimming left V 1 base short and J 3 bases short, with 7 bases between. Full variable domain (missing parts from reference TRBV28 and TRBJ1-5): DVKVTQSSRYLVKRTGEKVFLECVQDMDHENMFWYRQDPGLGLRLIYFSYDVKMKEKGDIPEGYSVSREKKERFSLILESASTNQTSMYLCASSLSGINQPQHFGDGTRLSIL.